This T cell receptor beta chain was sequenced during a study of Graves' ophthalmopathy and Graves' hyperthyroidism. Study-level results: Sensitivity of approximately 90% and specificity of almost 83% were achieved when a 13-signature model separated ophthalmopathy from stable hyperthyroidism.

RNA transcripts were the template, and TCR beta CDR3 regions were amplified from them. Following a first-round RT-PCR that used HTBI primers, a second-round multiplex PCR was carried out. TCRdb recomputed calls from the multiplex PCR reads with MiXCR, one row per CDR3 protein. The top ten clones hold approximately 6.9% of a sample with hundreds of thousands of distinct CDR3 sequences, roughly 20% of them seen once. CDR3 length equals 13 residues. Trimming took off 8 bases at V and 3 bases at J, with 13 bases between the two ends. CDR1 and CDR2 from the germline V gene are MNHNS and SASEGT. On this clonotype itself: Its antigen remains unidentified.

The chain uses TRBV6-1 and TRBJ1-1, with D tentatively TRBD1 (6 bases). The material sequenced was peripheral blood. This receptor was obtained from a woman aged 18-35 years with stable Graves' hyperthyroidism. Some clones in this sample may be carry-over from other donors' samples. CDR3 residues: CASHRAVDTEAFF. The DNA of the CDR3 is TGTGCCAGCCACAGGGCGGTGGACACTGAAGCTTTCTTT.